The next 25 T cell receptor beta chains were all read from a single sample in a study of blood T cell repertoires in COVID-19. Assay used: immunoSEQ multiplex PCR; TCRdb lists only in-frame clones, some missing. The table records about 170,000 clones, around 82% of them present only once. Source material: peripheral blood. The receptors come from a woman aged 35 to 49 with COVID-19, enrolled during active disease.

This clone was picked up one time. This rearrangement joins TRBV2 to TRBJ1-2; TRBD1 might be the D (6 bases). CDR1 and CDR2 from the germline V gene are SNHLY and FYNNEI. V was trimmed by 6 bases and J by 4 bases, leaving 18 bases between them. The CDR3 is 15 amino acids. CDR3 loop: CASSARTVTFYGYTF. For the CDR3, the DNA is TGTGCCAGCAGCGCCCGGACAGTAACATTCTATGGCTACACCTTC.

J is TRBJ1-2 and V is TRBV28; tentative D call: TRBD1 (6 bases). The CDR3 is made up of 14 amino acids. Trimming pared 2 bases from V and 6 bases from J, leaving 13 bases between. From germline, CDR1 is MDHEN and CDR2 SYDVKM. Written as DNA, the CDR3 is TGTGCCAGCAGTTTAGGTGGGGGCTTCCATGGCTACACCTTC. This sequence encodes CASSLGGGFHGYTF.

This clone was recorded once. V and J are TRBV7-6 and TRBJ2-1; D remains ambiguous. Trimming left V 2 bases short and J 8 bases short, with 7 bases between. Per the germline V gene, CDR1 is SGHVS and CDR2 is FNYEAQ. The CDR3 totals 12 residues. Here the CDR3 reads CASSLSSDEQFF. Written as DNA, the CDR3 is TGTGCCAGCAGCTTATCGTCCGATGAGCAGTTCTTC.

This clone was seen a single time. This chain links TRBV7-9 with TRBJ2-7; maybe TRBD1 (6 bases). CDR1 and CDR2 from the germline V gene are SEHNR and FQNEAQ (reference sequence). V lost 4 bases and J lost 0, with 13 bases in between. The CDR3 has 15 residues. CDR3 coding DNA: TGTGCCAGCAGCTACGGACAGATAAGCTCCTACGAGCAGTACTTC. It translates to CASSYGQISSYEQYF.

V gene TRBV18 combines with J gene TRBJ2-1; 10 positions match TRBD2. The germline V gene encodes CDR1 KGHSH and CDR2 LQKENI. The CDR3 is 16 residues long. Trimming at V came to 0 bases and at J to 3 bases, leaving 2 bases not matched to a gene. This chain's CDR3 is CASSPPLAGDYNEQFF. DNA for the CDR3: TGTGCCAGCTCACCACCTCTAGCGGGGGACTACAATGAGCAGTTCTTC.

The chain recombines TRBV7-8 with TRBJ2-7; 9 nucleotides line up with TRBD1. In germline, CDR1 is SGHVS, CDR2 FQNEAQ. The V gene end was trimmed by 5 bases and the J gene end by 4 bases; junction bases not matched to a gene: 3. There are 13 residues in the CDR3. The CDR3 is CASSRTGDYEQYV. The CDR3 bases are TGTGCCAGCAGCCGGACAGGGGATTACGAGCAGTACGTC.

The chain employs TRBV6-5 and TRBJ2-7, with TRBD1 matching 7 bases. Germline-derived CDR1 and CDR2 are MNHEY and SVGAGI. The CDR3 totals 15 residues. V shed 7 bases and J 0 bases; nucleotides not matched to a gene: 9. The CDR3: CASTAGQVGSYEQYV. DNA for the CDR3: TGTGCCAGCACCGCCGGACAGGTTGGCTCCTACGAGCAGTACGTC.

This rearrangement joins TRBV4-1 to TRBJ1-5; D not certain. The V end was cut by 1 base, the J end by 3 bases, with 10 bases between. The CDR3 has 15 amino acids. Germline lookup yields CDR1 MGHRA and CDR2 YSYEKL. The CDR3 spells CASSQVIGNNQPQHF. For the CDR3, the DNA is TGCGCCAGCAGCCAAGTCATCGGGAACAATCAGCCCCAGCATTTT.

This clone has just a few counts. This chain uses TRBV5-6 with TRBJ1-1, with TRBD1 identical over 8 bases. The CDR3 length is 14 residues. The trim removed 4 bases at V and 5 bases at J, leaving 7 bases unmatched. The germline CDR1 and CDR2 sequences are SGHDT and YYEEEE. CDR3 sequence (DNA): TGTGCCAGCAGCACCACGGACAGGGTGACTGAAGCTTTCTTT. Translated, it gives CASSTTDRVTEAFF.

The V and J genes are TRBV29-1 and TRBJ2-3, with D uncertain. The CDR3 length is 13 residues. Trimming removed 4 bases from V and 1 base from J, with 9 bases in between. In germline, CDR1 is SQVTM, CDR2 ANQGSEA. CDR3 DNA sequence: TGCAGCGTTGCCCTACCGGGCACAGATACGCAGTATTTT. It yields the protein CSVALPGTDTQYF.

This clone was found a few times. This chain uses TRBV6-4 with TRBJ2-3, with 7 bases identical to TRBD1. Losses at the gene ends were 5 bases for V and 2 bases for J; bases not matched to a gene: 10. CDR3 length: 16 amino acids. Germline V gene lookup returns CDR1 MRHNA and CDR2 SNTAGT. Here the CDR3 reads CASSPADRSSTDTQYF. CDR3 sequence (DNA): TGTGCCAGCAGTCCCGCGGACAGGTCCTCCACAGATACGCAGTATTTT.

The gene calls are TRBV20-1 and TRBJ1-2; a possible D gene is TRBD1 (5 bases). This CDR3 is 14 amino acids long. From germline, CDR1 is DFQATT and CDR2 SNEGSKA (reference sequence). The ends were cut back, 3 bases at V and 7 bases at J, with 18 bases in the middle. CDR3 sequence: CSASEGAGSSGYTF. The DNA of the CDR3 is TGCAGTGCTAGTGAAGGGGCAGGGTCCAGTGGCTACACCTTC.

This chain links TRBV18 with TRBJ2-7, with TRBD1 matching over 9 bases. Germline V gene data show CDR1 as KGHSH and CDR2 as LQKENI. This CDR3 comprises 15 residues. V lost 5 bases, J lost 4 bases, and 9 bases stayed unmatched. CDR3 coding DNA: TGTGCCAGCTCAGAAGCGGGACAGGGTGAATACGAGCAGTACTTC. Translation gives CASSEAGQGEYEQYF.

V usage is TRBV27 and J usage is TRBJ1-5; tentative D call: TRBD1 (5 bases). V lost 10 bases to trimming and J lost 3 bases, with 16 bases between them. Germline lookup yields CDR1 MNHEY and CDR2 SMNVEV (reference sequence). The CDR3 consists of 14 residues. CDR3 residues: CATRTGTANQPQHF. The CDR3 DNA sequence: TGTGCCACTAGAACAGGAACCGCCAATCAGCCCCAGCATTTT.

The rearrangement joins TRBV6-6 to TRBJ1-4; D is perhaps TRBD1 (5 bases). The CDR3 length is 13 residues. The V and J ends lost 4 bases and 4 bases respectively, with 7 bases between them. Germline V gene lookup returns CDR1 MNHNY and CDR2 SVGAGI (reference sequence). The CDR3 protein is CASSFQGNEKLFF. CDR3 nucleotides: TGTGCCAGCAGTTTTCAGGGTAATGAAAAACTGTTTTTT.

The gene calls are TRBV5-4 and TRBJ2-2; D is ambiguous. This CDR3 is 12 amino acids long. Trimming took 2 bases from V and 7 from J, leaving 6 bases between them. Per the germline V gene, CDR1 is SGHNT and CDR2 is YYREEE (reference sequence). The CDR3 spells CASSLLFGELFF. Written as DNA, the CDR3 is TGTGCCAGCAGCTTACTATTCGGGGAGCTGTTTTTT.

This clone has just one count. The J gene is TRBJ1-6, the V gene TRBV4-2, with 7 bases that match TRBD1. Unmatched junction bases numbered 9, after V lost 1 base and J lost 6 bases. CDR1 and CDR2 from the germline V gene are LGHNA and YNFKEQ. The length of the CDR3 is 17 residues. DNA of the CDR3: TGTGCCAGCAGCCAAGCCGGGACAGCGGGGGGTAATTCACCCCTCCACTTT. Protein: CASSQAGTAGGNSPLHF.

This chain joins TRBV19 and TRBJ1-5; 9 bases are a match to TRBD1. CDR3 length equals 16 residues. Germline V gene data show CDR1 as LNHDA and CDR2 as SQIVND (reference sequence). The junction had 14 bases not matched to a gene; V was cut back by 7 bases and J by 7 bases. The CDR3 loop reads CASTPGTGWKGQPQHF. The CDR3 nucleotides are TGTGCCAGTACCCCCGGGACAGGGTGGAAAGGGCAGCCCCAGCATTTT.

The sample holds one count of this clone. This chain joins TRBV12-5 and TRBJ2-3, with 10 bases identical to TRBD2. Losses at the gene ends were 5 bases for V and 2 bases for J; bases not matched to a gene: 4. Germline assignment: CDR1 LGHNT and CDR2 FRNRAP. The CDR3 totals 15 residues. The CDR3 region is CASGRSGRATDTQYF. For the CDR3, the DNA is TGTGCTAGTGGTCGGAGCGGGAGGGCCACAGATACGCAGTATTTT.

This CDR3 is CASGTGQEQETQYF. The CDR3 DNA is TGTGCCAGCGGAACTGGACAGGAACAAGAGACCCAGTACTTC. This sequence joins TRBV19 and TRBJ2-5; 7 bases fit TRBD1. V shed 9 bases and J 2 bases; nucleotides not matched to a gene: 9. The CDR3 has 14 amino acids. From germline, CDR1 is LNHDA and CDR2 SQIVND (reference sequence).

This rearrangement joins TRBV30 to TRBJ1-1, with TRBD1 matching over 8 bases. CDR3 size: 17 residues. Germline trimming cut 2 bases from V and 1 base from J; bases unmatched to any gene: 12. CDR1 and CDR2 (germline): GTSNPN, SVGIG (reference sequence). CDR3 residues: CAWSFAGGGSWNTEAFF. The CDR3 bases are TGTGCCTGGAGTTTCGCAGGGGGCGGCTCATGGAACACTGAAGCTTTCTTT.

The chain couples TRBV3-1 (or the pseudogene TRBV3-2) to TRBJ2-5; D perhaps matches TRBD1 (6 bases). Deletions cut 3 bases from V and 1 base from J, with 21 bases between. Looked up from germline, CDR1 is LGHDT and CDR2 is YNNKEL (reference sequence). This CDR3 comprises 18 residues. The DNA of the CDR3 is TGTGCCAGCAGCCATCCTACCCCGGGACAATTCATCCAAGAGACCCAGTACTTC. Protein sequence: CASSHPTPGQFIQETQYF.

The chain recombines TRBV5-6 with TRBJ2-1, with D possibly matching TRBD2 (5 bases). V lost 4 bases and J lost 2, with 13 bases in between. This CDR3 contains 15 residues. Germline lookup yields CDR1 SGHDT and CDR2 YYEEEE. CDR3 in amino acids: CASSQKLGPYNEQFF. The DNA for the CDR3 is TGTGCCAGCAGCCAGAAACTAGGCCCCTACAATGAGCAGTTCTTC.

CDR3 in amino acids: CASSTLGQGDYEQYF. The CDR3 DNA sequence: TGTGCCAGTAGTACCCTAGGGCAGGGGGACTACGAGCAGTACTTC. The chain uses TRBV19 and TRBJ2-7; 7 nucleotides line up with TRBD1. V lost 4 bases and J lost 3; bases outside the gene matches: 9. The V gene's germline CDR1 is LNHDA and CDR2 SQIVND (reference sequence). The length of the CDR3 is 15 residues.

The chain joins TRBV15 to TRBJ2-2, with 14 positions matching TRBD2. Germline-derived CDR1 and CDR2 are LNHNV and YYDKDF (reference sequence). J gave up 4 bases and V 4 bases, and 11 bases lay outside the gene matches. The CDR3 loop spans 19 amino acids. As DNA, the CDR3 is TGTGCCACCAGCAACCCACACCAGGGACTAGCGGGGGTCACCGGGGAGCTGTTTTTT. It encodes CATSNPHQGLAGVTGELFF.